This passage covers 2 T cell receptor beta chains from one sample sequenced in a study of Graves' ophthalmopathy and Graves' hyperthyroidism. The sequenced template was RNA, covering the TCR beta CDR3 region. RT-PCR was first run with HTBI primers, then multiplex PCR in a second round. TCRdb independently ran MiXCR on the multiplex PCR reads; one entry per CDR3 protein. The data show more than 550,000 distinct CDR3 sequences, about two fifths seen once. The sequencing input was peripheral blood. The source is an adult man with Graves' ophthalmopathy.

J is TRBJ2-7 and V is TRBV9, with TRBD1 identical over 8 bases. Germline values: CDR1 SGDLS, CDR2 YYNGEE. This CDR3 contains 14 residues. Trimming cost V 4 bases and J 0 bases; bases outside gene matches: 3. The CDR3 DNA sequence: TGTGCCAGCAGCTCGGACAGGGCCTCCTACGAGCAGTACTTC. This translates into CASSSDRASYEQYF. Looking up the rest from reference TRBV9 and TRBJ2-7 gives the full variable domain: DSGVTQTPKHLITATGQRVTLRCSPRSGDLSVYWYQQSLDQGLQFLIQYYNGEERAKGNILERFSAQQFPDLHSELNLSSLELGDSALYFCASSSDRASYEQYFGPGTRLTVT.

The table lists this clonotype with many counts. J is TRBJ1-2 and V is TRBV24-1, with TRBD1 matching over 7 bases. V shed 4 bases and J 5 bases; nucleotides not matched to a gene: 3. This CDR3 region has 13 residues. Looked up from germline, CDR1 is KGHDR and CDR2 is SFDVKD. For the CDR3, the DNA is TGTGCCACCAGTGACCTGACAGGGTATGGCTACACCTTC. The encoded protein is CATSDLTGYGYTF.